This T cell receptor (beta chain) comes out of a study of tumor-infiltrating lymphocytes in primary liver carcinoma (dated by TCRdb to the late 2010s). About the study as a whole: Between November 2015 and early 2016, several patients in China with histopathologically diagnosed primary liver carcinoma had surgical resection. Technical replicate repertoires showed high reproducibility, with mean shared-clone rates about 0.91 and correlation coefficients above 0.95. Each sample produced about 3.5 to 8 million productive TCRbeta reads, and read depth showed no significant difference between tissue types. The five patients had tumors of stage T1-T3 N0M0, with maximum diameters ranging from roughly 4.2 to 11 cm. Across five regions of each liver tumor, along with adjacent normal tissue and blood, the study brought together TCRbeta repertoire sequencing, expression microarrays and whole-exome sequencing. Of the five patients (three men and two women, aged 30 to 69 years), four had hepatocellular carcinoma and one had combined HCC and intrahepatic cholangiocarcinoma. A total of 35 specimens from 5 patients, comprising 25 or so tumor regions, 5 adjacent noncancerous liver tissues and 5 peripheral blood samples, were covered by TCRbeta repertoire sequencing. The paper's findings and limits, for the study overall: Bulk unsorted samples precluded comparing CD4+ and CD8+ T cell repertoires. With just a few patients in the study, the authors point out that the findings should be validated in a larger study. A significantly larger repertoire fraction was made up by the top 250 clones in tumors than in blood (p = 0.039). Because sequencing covered only the TCR beta chain and unpaired alpha chains were not captured, true repertoire diversity is likely underestimated. Pairs of tumor regions showed greater repertoire overlap (mean roughly 36%) than tumor-adjacent pairs (approximately 17%) or tumor-blood pairs (approximately 14%), which is consistent with antigen-driven expansion.

Taken from the germline V gene (reference sequence), the CDR1 and CDR2 loops are SGHKS and YYEKEE. V loses 2 bases, J loses 0 bases, and the germline ends lie 9 bases apart. Inclusive of the bounding cysteine and phenylalanine, the CDR3 is 15 residues long. The retained sequence is limited to the CDR3, 45 bases, with the frame set at the first base. A constant-region primer and ProtoScript II reverse transcriptase were used to reverse-transcribe TCRbeta-specific cDNA from roughly 500 ng total RNA. The TCRbeta libraries were prepared through three rounds of nested multiplex PCR following a slightly modified ARM-PCR procedure. Each of the first two PCR rounds ran for around 11 cycles and used multiplex TRBV1-TRBV30 forward primers together with a Cbeta reverse primer. Sample barcodes and Illumina adapters were attached in a final 25-cycle PCR using Deep VentR polymerase. Before sequencing, amplicons of 200-500 bp were gel-purified using a QIAquick gel extraction kit. An Illumina HiSeq 2500 was used to sequence the TCRbeta amplicons with 250-bp paired-end reads. In the source study's methods: To recover full CDR3 sequences, reads were quality-trimmed using Trimmomatic v0.33 and paired reads were then merged using FLASH v1.2.11. V, D and J germline segments were assigned to the rearranged TCRbeta sequences using MiGEC v1.2.1b. VDJtools v1.0.0 computed clonotype statistics and Shannon-Wiener diversity indices. Except for diversity analysis, only the 250 most abundant clonotypes of each sample were used in subsequent analyses to reduce sampling bias. The public reads were reanalyzed by TCRdb: fastp trimming at Q25, MiXCR alignment, in-frame beta chains only. Each record represents a unique CDR3 protein, reported with the most common genes and DNA among its rows. The V and J calls come from TCRdb's annotation, not from the publication. Within this sample are some 320,000 distinct CDR3 sequences, with 65% of them counted one time only. Clones ranked in the top ten supply approximately 9.4% of the sample.

Blood RNA was extracted from unsorted whole blood with TRIzol reagent; germline DNA came from the DNeasy Blood & Tissue kit. At the time of sampling, the patients were treatment-naive and had chronic HBV infection. Around 4 milliliters of peripheral blood were collected into K2EDTA tubes before surgery. This clonotype was recorded at least ten times. Its specific antigen is unknown. Base-call qualities are not available, and no considerably larger clone is one nucleotide away. The sequence derives from a middle-aged man with primary liver carcinoma and hepatitis B virus infection. The specimen sequenced was peripheral blood. The rearranged chain carries TRBV5-5 and TRBJ1-3, with the D gene not confidently named. The nucleotide sequence is given as TGTGCCAGCAGCTTAGGACCGAGCTCTGGAAACACCATATATTTT. This translates into CASSLGPSSGNTIYF.